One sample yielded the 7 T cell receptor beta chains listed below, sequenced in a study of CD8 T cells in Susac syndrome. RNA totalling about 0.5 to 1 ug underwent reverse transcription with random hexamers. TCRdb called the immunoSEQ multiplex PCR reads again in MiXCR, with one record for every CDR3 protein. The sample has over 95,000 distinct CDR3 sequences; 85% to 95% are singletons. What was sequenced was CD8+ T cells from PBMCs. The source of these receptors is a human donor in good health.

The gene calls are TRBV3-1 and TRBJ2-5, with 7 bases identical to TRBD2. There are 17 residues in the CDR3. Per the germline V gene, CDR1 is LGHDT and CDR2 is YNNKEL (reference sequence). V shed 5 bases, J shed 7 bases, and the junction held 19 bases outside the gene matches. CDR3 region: CASSSIGTSRPGGTQYF. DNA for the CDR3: TGTGCCAGCAGCTCGATTGGCACGTCGAGACCGGGAGGGACCCAGTACTTC.

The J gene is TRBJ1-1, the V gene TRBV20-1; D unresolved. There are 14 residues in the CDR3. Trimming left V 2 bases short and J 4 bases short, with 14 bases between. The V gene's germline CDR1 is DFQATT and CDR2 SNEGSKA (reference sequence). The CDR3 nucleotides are TGCAGTGCTAGAAAAGGCAGCTCGGGCACTGAAGCTTTCTTT. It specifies CSARKGSSGTEAFF.

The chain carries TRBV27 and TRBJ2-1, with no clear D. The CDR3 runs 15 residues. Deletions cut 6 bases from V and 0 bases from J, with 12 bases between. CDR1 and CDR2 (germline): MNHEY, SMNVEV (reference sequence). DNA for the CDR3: TGTGCCAGCAGGAGAGTTGCGAGCTCCTACAATGAGCAGTTCTTC. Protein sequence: CASRRVASSYNEQFF.

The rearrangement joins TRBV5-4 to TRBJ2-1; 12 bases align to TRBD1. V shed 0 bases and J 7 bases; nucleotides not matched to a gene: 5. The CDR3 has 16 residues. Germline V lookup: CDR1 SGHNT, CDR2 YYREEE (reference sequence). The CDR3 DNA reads TGTGCCAGCAGCTTGGCCGGGACAGGGGGCCAAAATGAGCAGTTCTTC. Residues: CASSLAGTGGQNEQFF.

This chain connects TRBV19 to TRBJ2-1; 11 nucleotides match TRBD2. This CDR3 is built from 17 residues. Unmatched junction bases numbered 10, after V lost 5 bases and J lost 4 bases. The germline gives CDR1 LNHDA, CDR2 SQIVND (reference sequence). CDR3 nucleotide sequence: TGTGCCAGTAGTCTCCCCCTACTAGCGGGGGTTTACAATGAGCAGTTCTTC. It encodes CASSLPLLAGVYNEQFF.

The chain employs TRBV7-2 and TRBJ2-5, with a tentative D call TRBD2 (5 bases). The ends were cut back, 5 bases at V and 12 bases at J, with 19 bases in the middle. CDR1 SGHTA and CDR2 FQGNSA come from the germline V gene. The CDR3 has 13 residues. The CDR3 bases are TGTGCCAGCAGCCTGACGGAGGCCATGGTGGAGTACTTC. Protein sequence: CASSLTEAMVEYF.

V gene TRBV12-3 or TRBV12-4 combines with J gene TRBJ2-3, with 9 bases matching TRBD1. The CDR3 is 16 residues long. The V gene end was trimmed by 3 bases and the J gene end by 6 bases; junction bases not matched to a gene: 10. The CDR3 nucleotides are TGTGCCAGCAGTTTCATCGGACAGGGGCAAGGGGATACGCAGTATTTT. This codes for CASSFIGQGQGDTQYF.